Sequencing of this T cell receptor (beta chain) was carried out in a study of cytomegalovirus exposure and HLA in healthy donors. The V and J ends lost 0 bases and 7 bases respectively, with 7 bases between them. Germline CDR1 is MNHNS and CDR2 is SASEGT. There are 13 residues in the CDR3. PCR amplification relied on 60 Vbeta primers (plus 13 Jbeta primers). Assay used: immunoSEQ multiplex PCR; TCRdb lists only in-frame clones, some missing. The table records approximately 150,000 clones, around 78% of them present only once. The origin of this receptor is a woman aged 18-29 years in good health and CMV-seronegative. Sequencing was done on a sample of PBMCs. The chain carries TRBV6-1 and TRBJ1-5; unclear D gene. CDR3: CASSEARRQPQHF. The CDR3 region has the DNA TGTGCCAGCAGTGAAGCTCGGCGGCAGCCCCAGCATTTT.